Shown below are 20 T cell receptor beta chains from a single sample sequenced in a study of long-term antiretroviral therapy in people with HIV. At survey level, the immunoSEQ assay was run in its v3.0 version. Sequencing used immunoSEQ multiplex PCR; TCRdb keeps in-frame clones, though not all of them. The profile covers 42,000 or so clones, with around nine tenths appearing a single time and around 5% taken by the ten largest. The source was unsorted PBMCs, collected 0.1 years before starting antiretroviral therapy. These receptors were taken from a woman aged 50 to 60 with HIV.

The rearrangement links TRBV29-1 to TRBJ1-5; no clear D gene. Trimming pared 5 bases from V and 3 bases from J, leaving 8 bases between. The germline gives CDR1 SQVTM, CDR2 ANQGSEA. This CDR3 has 12 residues. The CDR3 DNA follows: TGCAGCGTTAGGCAGCCCAATCAGCCCCAGCATTTT. This encodes CSVRQPNQPQHF.

The rearrangement links TRBV18 to TRBJ2-2; 7 bases map to TRBD1. J was trimmed by 3 bases and V by 1 base; bases with no gene match: 2. The V gene's germline CDR1 is KGHSH and CDR2 LQKENI. This CDR3 is 15 amino acids long. The CDR3 is CASSPQGTDTGELFF. The CDR3 coding sequence is TGTGCCAGCTCACCACAAGGGACAGACACCGGGGAGCTGTTTTTT. Looking up the rest from reference TRBV18 and TRBJ2-2 gives the full variable domain: NAGVMQNPRHLVRRRGQEARLRCSPMKGHSHVYWYRQLPEEGLKFMVYLQKENIIDESGMPKERFSAEFPKEGPSILRIQQVVRGDSAAYFCASSPQGTDTGELFFGEGSRLTVL.

The J gene is TRBJ2-1, the V gene TRBV5-4; D remains unclear. The germline V and J ends were trimmed by 2 bases and 2 bases, with 11 bases remaining between them. Per germline, CDR1 SGHNT and CDR2 YYREEE (reference sequence). The CDR3 spans 15 residues. CDR3 coding DNA: TGTGCCAGCAGCTTATACAGCAGTACCTACAATGAGCAGTTCTTC. Translation gives CASSLYSSTYNEQFF.

The chain joins TRBV9 to TRBJ1-2, with D perhaps matching TRBD1 (6 bases). There are 12 residues in the CDR3. The germline CDR1 and CDR2 sequences are SGDLS and YYNGEE. Trimming shortened V by 7 bases and J by 8 bases, and 15 bases separated the two germline ends. CDR3 in DNA: TGTGCCAGCGGGGGGGGGCCCAGAGGCTACACCTTC. As protein: CASGGGPRGYTF.

The chain joins TRBV2 to TRBJ1-1; 8 bases are a match to TRBD1. V trimming: 5 bases; J trimming: 5 bases; junction bases outside the gene matches: 7. CDR1 is SNHLY, CDR2 FYNNEI, per germline. This CDR3 spans 14 amino acids. CDR3 in amino acids: CASSPDRVGTEAFF. The CDR3 DNA is TGTGCCAGCAGTCCGGACAGGGTGGGGACTGAAGCTTTCTTT.

The gene calls are TRBV30 and TRBJ1-6, with TRBD1 identical over 9 bases. Germline V gene data show CDR1 as GTSNPN and CDR2 as SVGIG (reference sequence). The CDR3 is 12 amino acids. Trimming removed 7 bases from V and 10 bases from J; junction bases left unmatched: 5. Here the CDR3 reads CALQGASSPLHF. The CDR3, as DNA: TGTGCCTTACAGGGGGCCTCCTCACCCCTCCACTTT.

The chain employs TRBV6-1 and TRBJ2-7; D possibly corresponds to TRBD2 (6 bases). Per germline, CDR1 MNHNS and CDR2 SASEGT. Trimming took off 10 bases at V and 5 bases at J, with 12 bases between the two ends. The CDR3 sequence is 11 residues long. The CDR3 reads CATGRFHEQYF. The CDR3 nucleotides are TGTGCCACGGGGAGGTTCCACGAGCAGTACTTC.

The rearrangement joins TRBV30 to TRBJ2-1; 10 nucleotides line up with TRBD2. The ends lost 0 bases at V and 9 bases at J; junction bases unmatched: 8. This CDR3 has 15 amino acids. Germline V gives CDR1 GTSNPN, CDR2 SVGIG (reference sequence). The CDR3, as DNA: TGTGCCTGGAGTGTGCTAGCGGGGGTAGGTGGTGAGCAGTTCTTC. This gives the protein CAWSVLAGVGGEQFF.

This chain's CDR3 is CASSQFGILEAFF. CDR3 DNA: TGCGCCAGCAGCCAATTCGGGATCCTGGAAGCTTTCTTT. This rearrangement joins TRBV4-1 to TRBJ1-1; the D is unclear. The CDR3 spans 13 residues. Germline V gives CDR1 MGHRA, CDR2 YSYEKL. V lost 2 bases and J 8 bases, leaving 12 bases between the germline ends.

The chain joins TRBV5-1 to TRBJ1-1; D is possibly TRBD1 (6 bases). The CDR3 sequence is 15 residues long. V was trimmed by 1 base and J by 0 bases, leaving 10 bases between them. From germline, CDR1 is SGHRS and CDR2 YFSETQ. The CDR3 spells CASSLSGTLNTEAFF. CDR3 nucleotides: TGCGCCAGCAGCTTGTCGGGGACACTGAACACTGAAGCTTTCTTT.

This clone has just one count. The rearrangement links TRBV7-6 to TRBJ1-3, with a tentative D call TRBD1 (5 bases). This CDR3 region has 18 residues. Per germline, CDR1 SGHVS and CDR2 FNYEAQ. Trimming removed 5 bases from V and 4 bases from J, with 24 bases in between. The CDR3 sequence: CASSQPLAQGRAGNTIYF. The CDR3 DNA is TGTGCCAGCAGCCAACCACTTGCCCAGGGAAGGGCGGGAAACACCATATATTTT.

This chain uses TRBV7-3 with TRBJ1-6; no clear D. V lost 3 bases and J lost 9, with 6 bases in between. This CDR3 comprises 12 residues. Germline-derived CDR1 and CDR2 are SGHTA and FQGTGA. The CDR3 sequence is CASSFPGSPLHF. CDR3 nucleotide sequence: TGTGCCAGCAGCTTTCCGGGTTCACCCCTCCACTTT. The full variable domain, its missing parts supplied by reference TRBV7-3 and TRBJ1-6, is GAGVSQTPSNKVTEKGKYVELRCDPISGHTALYWYRQSLGQGPEFLIYFQGTGAADDSGLPNDRFFAVRPEGSVSTLKIQRTERGDSAVYLCASSFPGSPLHFGNGTRLTVT.

This chain joins TRBV28 and TRBJ2-2, with D hard to call. Trimming shortened V by 3 bases and J by 9 bases, and 5 bases separated the two germline ends. Germline V gene data show CDR1 as MDHEN and CDR2 as SYDVKM. This CDR3 comprises 11 residues. The CDR3 region has the DNA TGTGCCAGCAGTTTGAGTAGGGAGCTGTTTTTT. This translates into CASSLSRELFF.

The CDR3 region has the DNA TGCAGCGTTGGGGCCAGTAGCACAGATACGCAGTATTTT. This translates into CSVGASSTDTQYF. The rearrangement uses TRBV29-1 and TRBJ2-3; no clear D. V gave up 4 bases and J gave up 0 bases, with 8 bases separating them. This CDR3 has 13 residues. CDR1 is SQVTM, CDR2 ANQGSEA, per germline.

This chain links TRBV7-6 with TRBJ2-3; 10 nucleotides match TRBD2. With V trimmed by 3 bases and J by 2 bases, 8 bases remained unmatched. The CDR3 is 17 amino acids. CDR1 and CDR2 from the germline V gene are SGHVS and FNYEAQ. CDR3 sequence (DNA): TGTGCCAGCAGCTTGTCCACTAGCGGGGCATACACAGATACGCAGTATTTT. This sequence encodes CASSLSTSGAYTDTQYF.

The chain is built from TRBV7-2 and TRBJ2-7, with D perhaps matching TRBD1 (5 bases). Germline assignment: CDR1 SGHTA and CDR2 FQGNSA. Trimming took off 1 base at V and 1 base at J, with 8 bases between the two ends. The CDR3 consists of 14 residues. CDR3 bases: TGTGCCAGCAGCTTAGGGACACTTTCCTACGAGCAGTACTTC. It yields the protein CASSLGTLSYEQYF.

The gene calls are TRBV10-2 and TRBJ2-5; unclear D gene. The CDR3 sequence is 15 residues long. Trimming pared 0 bases from V and 2 bases from J, leaving 10 bases between. The germline V gene has CDR1 WSHSY and CDR2 SAAADI. CDR3 nucleotide sequence: TGCGCCAGCAGTGAGTCCGGCAGGAGACAAGAGACCCAGTACTTC. It specifies CASSESGRRQETQYF.

The V and J genes are TRBV7-9 and TRBJ2-2, with D hard to call. Germline CDR1 reads SEHNR; CDR2 reads FQNEAQ (reference sequence). CDR3 size: 12 residues. The V gene lost 4 bases and the J gene lost 2 bases, with 2 bases spanning the gap. CDR3 in amino acids: CASSSNTGELFF. The CDR3 region has the DNA TGTGCCAGCAGCTCTAACACCGGGGAGCTGTTTTTT. Full variable domain (missing parts from reference TRBV7-9 and TRBJ2-2): DTGVSQNPRHKITKRGQNVTFRCDPISEHNRLYWYRQTLGQGPEFLTYFQNEAQLEKSRLLSDRFSAERPKGSFSTLEIQRTEQGDSAMYLCASSSNTGELFFGEGSRLTVL.

The J gene is TRBJ2-3, the V gene TRBV7-3; D possibly uses TRBD1 or TRBD2 (5 bases each). The CDR3 totals 16 residues. Per the germline V gene, CDR1 is SGHTA and CDR2 is FQGTGA. Trimming pared 3 bases from V and 1 base from J, leaving 14 bases between. CDR3 loop: CASSLGRAPGTDTQYF. The CDR3 bases are TGTGCCAGCAGCTTGGGGCGGGCCCCCGGCACAGATACGCAGTATTTT. Variable domain in full (rest from reference TRBV7-3 and TRBJ2-3): GAGVSQTPSNKVTEKGKYVELRCDPISGHTALYWYRQSLGQGPEFLIYFQGTGAADDSGLPNDRFFAVRPEGSVSTLKIQRTERGDSAVYLCASSLGRAPGTDTQYFGPGTRLTVL.

The chain couples TRBV5-1 to TRBJ2-3, with a weak D call TRBD2 (5 bases). Germline values: CDR1 SGHRS, CDR2 YFSETQ. This CDR3 is 17 amino acids long. With 1 base removed from V and 3 bases from J, the gap between germline ends came to 18 bases. Here the CDR3 reads CASSLLGVGSSTDTQYF. The CDR3, as DNA: TGCGCCAGCAGCTTGCTCGGGGTGGGGTCTTCGACAGATACGCAGTATTTT.